The 18 T cell receptor beta chains in this list originate from one sample, sequenced in a study of T cell responses to AZD1222 COVID-19 vaccine. TCRdb keeps only in-frame clones here, not all; method: immunoSEQ multiplex PCR. This sample has about 110,000 clones, with roughly four fifths found just once. The specimen comprised peripheral blood, sampled on day 0 of AZD1222 vaccination. The receptors originated from an adult in good health.

J is TRBJ2-7 and V is TRBV5-4; D not resolved. The V gene lost 0 bases and the J gene lost 7 bases, with 11 bases spanning the gap. This CDR3 is 13 amino acids long. Looked up from germline, CDR1 is SGHNT and CDR2 is YYREEE (reference sequence). This chain's CDR3 is CASSLDSGLEQYF. The CDR3 region has the DNA TGTGCCAGCAGCTTGGATAGTGGGTTGGAGCAGTACTTC.

V gene TRBV29-1 combines with J gene TRBJ1-4; 10 bases line up with TRBD1. CDR3 length: 14 residues. The ends lost 5 bases at V and 8 bases at J; junction bases unmatched: 8. Germline CDR1 and CDR2: SQVTM and ANQGSEA. DNA for the CDR3: TGCAGCGTTCCGGTGGGGACAGGGGACGAAAAACTGTTTTTT. Translated, it gives CSVPVGTGDEKLFF.

CDR3 nucleotides: TGTGCCAGCAGTGAATCCGGACAGGGGCGGAAACCCCTCCACTTT. Residues: CASSESGQGRKPLHF. The genes are TRBV25-1 and TRBJ1-6, with 9 bases that match TRBD1. Germline V CDR1 and CDR2: MGHDK, SYGVNS. V was clipped by 1 base and J by 12 bases; unmatched bases: 7. The CDR3 loop spans 15 amino acids.

This rearrangement joins TRBV5-1 to TRBJ1-5; D gene ambiguous. The CDR3 is 13 residues long. Trimming took 4 bases from V and 4 from J, leaving 9 bases between them. The germline V gene has CDR1 SGHRS and CDR2 YFSETQ. CDR3 coding DNA: TGCGCCAGCAGCCGTGACCAGAATCAGCCCCAGCATTTT. This encodes CASSRDQNQPQHF.

The rearrangement links TRBV5-1 to TRBJ2-3; the match to TRBD1 covers 7 bases. CDR3 length: 14 amino acids. Germline CDR1 is SGHRS and CDR2 is YFSETQ. The trim removed 4 bases at V and 4 bases at J, leaving 6 bases unmatched. CDR3 loop: CASSLNRGADTQYF. The CDR3 DNA sequence: TGCGCCAGCAGCCTAAACAGGGGTGCAGATACGCAGTATTTT.

Only one count was recorded for this clone. The chain employs TRBV24-1 and TRBJ2-2; no clear D gene. This CDR3 has 15 amino acids. V shed 5 bases and J shed 0 bases, with 9 bases lying between them. The germline gives CDR1 KGHDR, CDR2 SFDVKD. In DNA, the CDR3 is TGTGCCACCAGTGGTATCAATGCGAACACCGGGGAGCTGTTTTTT. Its protein product is CATSGINANTGELFF.

The gene calls are TRBV28 and TRBJ1-6; D possibly corresponds to TRBD1 (6 bases). CDR3 size: 13 residues. Germline loops: CDR1 MDHEN, CDR2 SYDVKM. The ends were cut back, 6 bases at V and 10 bases at J, with 13 bases in the middle. DNA of the CDR3: TGTGCCAGCAGACAGGGTATTGGGTCACCCCTCCACTTT. It translates to CASRQGIGSPLHF.

The chain carries TRBV27 and TRBJ1-6; no definite D call. V gave up 6 bases and J gave up 8 bases, with 11 bases separating them. The CDR3 is made up of 13 amino acids. CDR1 and CDR2 (germline): MNHEY, SMNVEV (reference sequence). The CDR3 sequence: CASSRTGDSPLHF. CDR3 nucleotide sequence: TGTGCCAGCAGCCGAACGGGCGATTCACCCCTCCACTTT.

The chain combines TRBV30 with TRBJ1-3, with 7 bases identical to TRBD1. J gave up 4 bases and V 2 bases, and 11 bases lay outside the gene matches. CDR3 length: 16 residues. Per germline, CDR1 GTSNPN and CDR2 SVGIG (reference sequence). This CDR3 reads CAWSPSPTGRGNTIYF. Written as DNA, the CDR3 is TGTGCCTGGAGTCCCTCGCCGACAGGGAGAGGAAACACCATATATTTT.

The V call is TRBV18, the J call TRBJ2-7, with 8 bases that match TRBD2. V was clipped by 6 bases and J by 3 bases; unmatched bases: 4. CDR3 size: 13 residues. Germline CDR1 is KGHSH and CDR2 is LQKENI. CDR3 region: CASSISGSYEQYF. The DNA of the CDR3 is TGTGCCAGCTCCATCAGCGGGAGCTACGAGCAGTACTTC.

This chain links TRBV7-8 with TRBJ2-5, with 13 bases matching TRBD2. V dropped 5 bases and J dropped 5; count of bases not matched to a gene: 8. The CDR3 has 16 amino acids. Germline CDR1 reads SGHVS; CDR2 reads FQNEAQ. This chain's CDR3 is CASSPGTSGIVETQYF. In DNA form, the CDR3 reads TGTGCCAGCAGCCCCGGGACTAGCGGGATCGTGGAGACCCAGTACTTC.

This clone has a handful of counts. The gene calls are TRBV5-7 and TRBJ1-2; no firm D call. TRBV5-7 is marked as an open reading frame, function uncertain. Trimming took 1 base from V and 0 from J, leaving 13 bases between them. CDR3 size: 16 residues. The CDR3 DNA follows: TGTGCCAGCAGCTTGCGGCAGAGCCTAACTAACTATGGCTACACCTTC. This codes for CASSLRQSLTNYGYTF.

This rearrangement joins TRBV19 to TRBJ2-7; 9 bases fit TRBD1. There are 16 residues in the CDR3. Trimming took 1 base from V and 5 from J; bases not matched to a gene: 9. Germline lookup yields CDR1 LNHDA and CDR2 SQIVND (reference sequence). For the CDR3, the DNA is TGTGCCAGTAGTATAGGGCTTGGGACAGGGTTCAACGAGCAGTACTTC. Translating gives CASSIGLGTGFNEQYF.

This clone has just a few counts. The J gene is TRBJ2-5, the V gene TRBV29-1; 13 bases fit TRBD2. The CDR3 runs to 14 residues. Germline V gene data show CDR1 as SQVTM and CDR2 as ANQGSEA. V shed 6 bases and J 5 bases; nucleotides not matched to a gene: 6. CDR3 loop: CSVDGLAGVETQYF. As DNA, the CDR3 is TGCAGCGTGGATGGACTAGCGGGAGTGGAGACCCAGTACTTC. Full variable domain (remainder filled in from reference TRBV29-1 and TRBJ2-5): SAVISQKPSRDICQRGTSLTIQCQVDSQVTMMFWYRQQPGQSLTLIATANQGSEATYESGFVIDKFPISRPNLTFSTLTVSNMSPEDSSIYLCSVDGLAGVETQYFGPGTRLLVL.

This clone appeared a single time. This sequence joins TRBV19 and TRBJ1-5; maybe TRBD1 (5 bases). Germline V gives CDR1 LNHDA, CDR2 SQIVND (reference sequence). The CDR3 is 15 residues long. V lost 7 bases and J 5 bases, leaving 18 bases between the germline ends. The CDR3 DNA follows: TGTGCCAGTACCAAGGGAGGGGACCCCTATCAGCCCCAGCATTTT. This encodes CASTKGGDPYQPQHF.

The CDR3 sequence: CASSQALAASYNEQFF. The CDR3, as DNA: TGTGCCAGCAGCCAAGCGTTGGCGGCCTCCTACAATGAGCAGTTCTTC. The chain employs TRBV3-1 (or the pseudogene TRBV3-2) and TRBJ2-1; D not certain. Looked up from germline, CDR1 is LGHDT and CDR2 is YNNKEL (reference sequence). The CDR3 runs to 16 residues. V lost 1 base to trimming and J lost 0 bases, with 10 bases between them.

The table lists this clone with a few counts. Written as DNA, the CDR3 is TGTGCCAGCAGCGCCTGGGGGGCGAGGGGCTACACCTTC. Its protein is CASSAWGARGYTF. V usage is TRBV9 and J usage is TRBJ1-2, with D tentatively TRBD1 (6 bases). V dropped 3 bases and J dropped 8 bases, with 14 bases sitting between them. Germline CDR1 and CDR2: SGDLS and YYNGEE. This CDR3 spans 13 amino acids.

J is TRBJ2-5 and V is TRBV5-1, with a weak D call TRBD2 (6 bases). CDR3 length: 14 residues. The germline CDR1 and CDR2 sequences are SGHRS and YFSETQ. Trimming took off 0 bases at V and 3 bases at J, with 9 bases between the two ends. This chain's CDR3 is CASSLDGGKETQYF. The CDR3 DNA is TGCGCCAGCAGCTTGGATGGCGGGAAAGAGACCCAGTACTTC.